Below are 26 T cell receptor beta chains sequenced from a single sample in a study of cytomegalovirus exposure and HLA in healthy donors. PCR was performed using 60 Vbeta and 13 Jbeta primers. Clones were read by immunoSEQ multiplex PCR, and TCRdb kept only the in-frame ones, dropping some. The sample shows fewer than 200,000 clones, approximately 80% of them seen only once. The sample consisted of PBMCs. The receptors were gathered from a woman aged 45-60 years in good health and CMV-seropositive.

The CDR3 sequence is CASGGGGTDTQYF. The CDR3 DNA is TGTGCCAGTGGCGGAGGGGGCACAGATACGCAGTATTTT. This chain links TRBV19 with TRBJ2-3; possibly TRBD2 for D (6 bases). There are 13 residues in the CDR3. Germline loops: CDR1 LNHDA, CDR2 SQIVND (reference sequence). V dropped 8 bases and J dropped 1 base, with 10 bases sitting between them.

The chain recombines TRBV7-8 with TRBJ2-5; TRBD1 agrees at 7 bases. V was clipped by 3 bases and J by 1 base; unmatched bases: 2. Germline V gene lookup returns CDR1 SGHVS and CDR2 FQNEAQ. This CDR3 comprises 14 residues. The CDR3, as DNA: TGTGCCAGCAGCTTGGGACAGCTCCAAGAGACCCAGTACTTC. Protein: CASSLGQLQETQYF.

The rearrangement uses TRBV5-1 and TRBJ2-7; TRBD2 matches at 7 bases. The CDR3 spans 17 residues. After removal of 3 bases from V and 2 bases from J, the junction contained 14 bases not matched to a gene. Germline CDR1 reads SGHRS; CDR2 reads YFSETQ. In nucleotides, the CDR3 is TGCGCCAGCAGCTCGAGAGGGACTTCGGGACTAACCTACGAGCAGTACTTC. This codes for CASSSRGTSGLTYEQYF.

This rearrangement joins TRBV19 to TRBJ2-3; 15 bases map to TRBD2. V lost 5 bases, J lost 6 bases, and 3 bases stayed unmatched. Germline CDR1 reads LNHDA; CDR2 reads SQIVND (reference sequence). This CDR3 is 15 amino acids long. In DNA form, the CDR3 reads TGTGCCAGTAGTCCCGGACTAGCGGGAGGGGATACGCAGTATTTT. Translated, it gives CASSPGLAGGDTQYF. Together with reference TRBV19 and TRBJ2-3, the CDR3 gives the full variable domain: DGGITQSPKYLFRKEGQNVTLSCEQNLNHDAMYWYRQDPGQGLRLIYYSQIVNDFQKGDIAEGYSVSREKKESFPLTVTSAQKNPTAFYLCASSPGLAGGDTQYFGPGTRLTVL.

The chain links TRBV28 to TRBJ2-1; 11 nucleotides agree with TRBD2. The length of the CDR3 is 17 residues. Unmatched junction bases numbered 9, after V lost 3 bases and J lost 5 bases. Germline CDR1 and CDR2: MDHEN and SYDVKM. In DNA, the CDR3 is TGTGCCAGCAGTTTCTCGACTTTACTAGCGGGAGACAATGAGCAGTTCTTC. This gives the protein CASSFSTLLAGDNEQFF.

The chain carries TRBV18 and TRBJ2-1; 8 bases map to TRBD1. The CDR3 totals 16 residues. Germline CDR1 is KGHSH and CDR2 is LQKENI. Losses at the gene ends were 3 bases for V and 4 bases for J; bases not matched to a gene: 8. CDR3 nucleotides: TGTGCCAGCTCACCTATAAACAGGGGGGTATACAATGAGCAGTTCTTC. It specifies CASSPINRGVYNEQFF.

This chain links TRBV19 with TRBJ1-6; D gene unclear. CDR1 is LNHDA and CDR2 is SQIVND in the germline V gene (reference sequence). Trimming took 9 bases from V and 8 from J, leaving 14 bases between them. This CDR3 region has 13 residues. CDR3 DNA: TGTGCCAGCGGGCCTTACGGGGATTCACCCCTCCACTTT. Translation: CASGPYGDSPLHF.

This rearrangement joins TRBV12-5 to TRBJ1-1; D is possibly TRBD1 (6 bases). The CDR3 loop spans 17 amino acids. V was cut by 7 bases and J by 9 bases, with 30 bases left in between. Germline V gene data show CDR1 as LGHNT and CDR2 as FRNRAP. DNA for the CDR3: TGTGCTAGTGCCCCGGACAGACCCCGTGAAAGGGGTAGGAAAGCTTTCTTT. Translated: CASAPDRPRERGRKAFF.

The chain carries TRBV7-2 and TRBJ2-7, with TRBD1 matching 8 bases. The CDR3 spans 15 residues. CDR1 is SGHTA, CDR2 FQGNSA, per germline. The junction had 5 bases not matched to a gene; V was cut back by 4 bases and J by 0 bases. As DNA, the CDR3 is TGTGCCAGCAGCTCAATAACAGGGGGCTCCTACGAGCAGTACTTC. It is translated as CASSSITGGSYEQYF.

This clone was counted only a few times. V is TRBV7-9 and J is TRBJ2-1, with TRBD2 matching over 9 bases. The CDR3 extends over 14 amino acids. Germline values: CDR1 SEHNR, CDR2 FQNEAQ (reference sequence). Trimming cost V 3 bases and J 9 bases; bases outside gene matches: 6. This chain's CDR3 is CASSFETSGGEQFF. For the CDR3, the DNA is TGTGCCAGCAGCTTCGAGACTAGCGGTGGTGAGCAGTTCTTC.

This clone has a single count. The CDR3 nucleotides read TGTGCCAGCAGCTCTCAAACGGGACAGAACTATGGCTACACCTTC. Protein: CASSSQTGQNYGYTF. This sequence joins TRBV9 and TRBJ1-2; 7 bases are shared with TRBD1. Germline CDR1 and CDR2: SGDLS and YYNGEE. The V and J ends lost 4 bases and 2 bases, in that order; junction bases with no gene match: 8. CDR3 length: 15 residues.

The V gene is TRBV15, the J gene TRBJ2-3; 8 nucleotides align to TRBD1. Germline lookup yields CDR1 LNHNV and CDR2 YYDKDF (reference sequence). The CDR3 consists of 17 residues. V was pared by 1 base and J by 2 bases, with 8 bases of the junction left unmatched. The CDR3 DNA reads as TGTGCCACCAGCAGAGGTGAACCGGGACAGGACACAGATACGCAGTATTTT. Translated: CATSRGEPGQDTDTQYF.

The CDR3 loop reads CASSEHRGGTDTQYF. CDR3 DNA sequence: TGTGCCAGCAGCGAACACAGGGGGGGCACAGATACGCAGTATTTT. The J gene is TRBJ2-3, the V gene TRBV13; 8 bases fit TRBD1. Germline lookup yields CDR1 PRHDT and CDR2 FYEKMQ (reference sequence). After removal of 5 bases from V and 1 base from J, the junction contained 5 bases not matched to a gene. The CDR3 sequence is 15 residues long. The variable domain in full, completed from reference TRBV13 and TRBJ2-3, reads AAGVIQSPRHLIKEKRETATLKCYPIPRHDTVYWYQQGPGQDPQFLISFYEKMQSDKGSIPDRFSAQQFSDYHSELNMSSLELGDSALYFCASSEHRGGTDTQYFGPGTRLTVL.

The chain employs TRBV2 and TRBJ2-7; D not resolved. Germline V gene data show CDR1 as SNHLY and CDR2 as FYNNEI. V lost 4 bases, J lost 3 bases, and 7 bases lay in between. The CDR3 spans 12 residues. This CDR3 reads CASSVQVYEQYF. The CDR3 DNA follows: TGTGCCAGCAGTGTTCAGGTCTACGAGCAGTACTTC. The whole variable domain, remainder taken from reference TRBV2 and TRBJ2-7, is EPEVTQTPSHQVTQMGQEVILRCVPISNHLYFYWYRQILGQKVEFLVSFYNNEISEKSEIFDDQFSVERPDGSNFTLKIRSTKLEDSAMYFCASSVQVYEQYFGPGTRLTVT.

The chain joins TRBV7-2 to TRBJ1-1; a possible D gene is TRBD1 (5 bases). Germline lookup yields CDR1 SGHTA and CDR2 FQGNSA. V gave up 1 base and J gave up 6 bases, with 15 bases separating them. CDR3 length: 15 residues. The CDR3 bases are TGTGCCAGCAGCTTAGAGTGGCAGGGAATGGCTGAAGCTTTCTTT. Residues: CASSLEWQGMAEAFF.

There are a few counts of this clone. The gene calls are TRBV28 and TRBJ1-2, with TRBD1 matching over 10 bases. Losses at the gene ends were 8 bases for V and 6 bases for J; bases not matched to a gene: 18. This CDR3 is built from 17 residues. Germline values: CDR1 MDHEN, CDR2 SYDVKM. The CDR3 loop is CASGEADRGLDVHGYTF. The CDR3 region has the DNA TGTGCCAGCGGGGAGGCGGACAGGGGGTTGGATGTACATGGCTACACCTTC.

The chain is built from TRBV2 and TRBJ2-7; tentatively, D is TRBD2 (6 bases). V lost 2 bases to trimming and J lost 6 bases, with 11 bases between them. In germline, CDR1 is SNHLY, CDR2 FYNNEI. This CDR3 region has 13 residues. The CDR3 spells CASSETGVGEQYF. The CDR3 DNA reads TGTGCCAGCAGTGAAACGGGGGTTGGCGAGCAGTACTTC.

The J gene is TRBJ2-3, the V gene TRBV9, with 8 bases fitting TRBD2. From germline, CDR1 is SGDLS and CDR2 YYNGEE. This CDR3 is built from 16 residues. Losses at the gene ends were 4 bases for V and 5 bases for J; bases not matched to a gene: 12. The CDR3 spells CASSREVGGVGDTQYF. The DNA for the CDR3 is TGTGCCAGCAGCCGAGAGGTCGGGGGGGTTGGAGATACGCAGTATTTT.

The chain uses TRBV5-4 and TRBJ2-5, with TRBD2 matching 16 bases. Trimming at V came to 3 bases and at J to 4 bases, leaving 3 bases not matched to a gene. This CDR3 has 16 residues. Germline lookup yields CDR1 SGHNT and CDR2 YYREEE (reference sequence). CDR3 nucleotide sequence: TGTGCCAGCAGCTGGGGACTAGCGGGAGGGGGAGAGACCCAGTACTTC. It encodes CASSWGLAGGGETQYF.

The chain employs TRBV5-1 and TRBJ1-2; TRBD1 might be the D (6 bases). Germline V gene sequence: CDR1 SGHRS, CDR2 YFSETQ. The CDR3 length is 14 residues. V was pared by 3 bases and J by 4 bases, with 13 bases between. The CDR3 DNA reads TGCGCCAGCAGCTCACGGACAGATGGCTATGGCTACACCTTC. Its protein is CASSSRTDGYGYTF.

This clone was detected only a few times. A junction boundary mismatches the germline segment, possibly from a read error. The V and J genes are TRBV7-9 and TRBJ1-2, with 7 bases matching TRBD1. This CDR3 region has 15 residues. Germline lookup yields CDR1 SEHNR and CDR2 FQNEAQ (reference sequence). The CDR3 DNA is TGTTCCAGCAGCCCACCGACCCCAGGGGGGAATGGCTACACCTTC. It yields the protein CSSSPPTPGGNGYTF.

This clone has a handful of counts. The chain is built from TRBV5-1 and TRBJ2-5; D is possibly TRBD1 (5 bases). The CDR3 runs 14 residues. Trimming pared 3 bases from V and 5 bases from J, leaving 14 bases between. In germline, CDR1 is SGHRS, CDR2 YFSETQ. CDR3 residues: CASSSDSPLETQYF. The CDR3 nucleotides are TGCGCCAGCAGCTCTGACAGCCCTCTGGAGACCCAGTACTTC.

The chain links TRBV5-1 to TRBJ1-1; TRBD1 is a possible D gene (6 bases). The CDR3 runs 13 residues. Trimming removed 4 bases from V and 7 bases from J, with 14 bases in between. Germline V gives CDR1 SGHRS, CDR2 YFSETQ. The CDR3 spells CASSGGPDGEAFF. The CDR3 nucleotides are TGCGCCAGCAGCGGGGGCCCCGACGGTGAAGCTTTCTTT. The full variable domain, completed using reference TRBV5-1 and TRBJ1-1, is KAGVTQTPRYLIKTRGQQVTLSCSPISGHRSVSWYQQTPGQGLQFLFEYFSETQRNKGNFPGRFSGRQFSNSRSEMNVSTLELGDSALYLCASSGGPDGEAFFGQGTRLTVV.

The chain uses TRBV21-1 and TRBJ2-1; the table's D call TRBD2 went unverified against the DNA. TRBV21-1 is a known pseudogene. The CDR3 has 17 amino acids. CDR3 coding DNA: TGTGCCAGCAGCAAAGCGCTAGGGGGGGTGAAGCGCGGTGAGCAGTTCTTC. The encoded protein is CASSKALGGVKRGEQFF.

This clone was counted once. This sequence joins TRBV19 and TRBJ2-6; the D gene is possibly TRBD1 (5 bases). V gave up 8 bases and J gave up 3 bases, with 8 bases separating them. The CDR3 runs 13 residues. Looked up from germline, CDR1 is LNHDA and CDR2 is SQIVND (reference sequence). The CDR3 bases are TGTGCCAGTGGACAACGTGGGGCCAACGTCCTGACTTTC. Its protein is CASGQRGANVLTF.

V is TRBV7-9 and J is TRBJ1-1; D is possibly TRBD1 (6 bases). Germline loops: CDR1 SEHNR, CDR2 FQNEAQ (reference sequence). V lost 1 base and J lost 0, with 9 bases in between. The CDR3 extends over 15 amino acids. This CDR3 is CASSLEDSLNTEAFF. CDR3 nucleotide sequence: TGTGCCAGCAGCTTAGAGGACAGCTTGAACACTGAAGCTTTCTTT.